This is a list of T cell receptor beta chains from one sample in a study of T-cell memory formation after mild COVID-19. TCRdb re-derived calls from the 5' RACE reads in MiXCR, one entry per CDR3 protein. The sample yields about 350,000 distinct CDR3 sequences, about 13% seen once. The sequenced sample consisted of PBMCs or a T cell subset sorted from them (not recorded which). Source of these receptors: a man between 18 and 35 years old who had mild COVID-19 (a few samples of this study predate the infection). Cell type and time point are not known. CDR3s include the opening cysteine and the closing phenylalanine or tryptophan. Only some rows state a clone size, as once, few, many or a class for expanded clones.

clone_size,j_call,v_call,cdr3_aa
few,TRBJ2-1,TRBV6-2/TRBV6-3,CASRQRGVDNEQFF
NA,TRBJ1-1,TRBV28,CASSPRGGIITEAFF
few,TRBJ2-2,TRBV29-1,CSARQGINTGELFF
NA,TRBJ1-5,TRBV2,CASSEGVNQPQHF
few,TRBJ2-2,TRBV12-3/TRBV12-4,CASSSGTSGGALGELFF
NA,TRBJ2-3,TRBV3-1,CASSPSYGSTDTQYF
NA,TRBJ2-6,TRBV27,CASSFWRGPRAGANVLTF
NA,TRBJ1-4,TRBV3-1,CATEGTGGEKLFF
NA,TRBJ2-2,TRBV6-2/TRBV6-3,CASSYSYDRGPERDTGELFF
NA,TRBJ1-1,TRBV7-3,CASSLTRDRDAEAFF
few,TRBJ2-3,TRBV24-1,CATSDFTDTQYF
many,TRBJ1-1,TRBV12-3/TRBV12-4,CASSGTGGGTEAFF
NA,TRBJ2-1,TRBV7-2,CASRPGLAGGGEQFF
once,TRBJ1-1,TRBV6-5,CASSPAGFVEAFF
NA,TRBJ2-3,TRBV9,CASSVEVRGDTQYF
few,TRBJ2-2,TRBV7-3,CASSSGQGVGGELFF
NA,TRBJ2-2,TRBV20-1,CSASRTSGGSELFF
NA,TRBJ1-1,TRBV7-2,CASSLARLVNTEAFF
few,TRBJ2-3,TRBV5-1,CASSLDTGGNPDTQYF
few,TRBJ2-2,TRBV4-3,CASSQDSAPSGELFF
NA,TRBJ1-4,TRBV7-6,CASSIYSTATNEKLFF
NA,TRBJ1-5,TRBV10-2,CASTFRGNQPQHF
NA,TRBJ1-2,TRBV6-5,CASSYSRDTGFGYTF
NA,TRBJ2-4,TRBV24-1,CATSEKTSGGSGIQYF
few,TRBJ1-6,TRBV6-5,CASNHRAAHSPLHF
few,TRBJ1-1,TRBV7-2,CASSLAPGGSTEAFF
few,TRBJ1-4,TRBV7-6,CASSSLSTEKLFF
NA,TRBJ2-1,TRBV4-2,CASSQVAGTVFYNEQFF
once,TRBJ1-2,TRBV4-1,CASSQSAEGPSEKGYTF
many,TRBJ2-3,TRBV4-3,CASSQVGAQTDTQYF
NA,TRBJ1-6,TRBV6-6,CASRGPYGSPLHF
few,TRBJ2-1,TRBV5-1,CASSSGQGGNNEQFF
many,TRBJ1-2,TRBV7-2,CASSFGAGASYGYTF
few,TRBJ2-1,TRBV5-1,CASRPGVTYNEQFF
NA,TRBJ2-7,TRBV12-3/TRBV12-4,CASSFQGGPNEQYF
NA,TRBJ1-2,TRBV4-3,CASSQESGASYGYTF
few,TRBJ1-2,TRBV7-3,CASSLTGGASGYTF
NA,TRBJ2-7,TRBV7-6,CASSRLKGEQYF